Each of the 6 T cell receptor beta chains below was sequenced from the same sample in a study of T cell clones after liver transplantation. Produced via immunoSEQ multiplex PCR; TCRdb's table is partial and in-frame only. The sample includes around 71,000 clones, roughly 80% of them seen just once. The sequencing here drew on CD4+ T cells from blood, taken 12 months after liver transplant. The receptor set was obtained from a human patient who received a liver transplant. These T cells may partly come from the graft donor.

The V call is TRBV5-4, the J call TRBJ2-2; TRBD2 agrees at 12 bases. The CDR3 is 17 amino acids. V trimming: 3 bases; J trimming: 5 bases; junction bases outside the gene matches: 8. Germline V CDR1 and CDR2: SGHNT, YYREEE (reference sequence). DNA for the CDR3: TGTGCCAGCAGCTCGTCGACTAGCGGGAGACGAACCGGGGAGCTGTTTTTT. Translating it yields CASSSSTSGRRTGELFF.

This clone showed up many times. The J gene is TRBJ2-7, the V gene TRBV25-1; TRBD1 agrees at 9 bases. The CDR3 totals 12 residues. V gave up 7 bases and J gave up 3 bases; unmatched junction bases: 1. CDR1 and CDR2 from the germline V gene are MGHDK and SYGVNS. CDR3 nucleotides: TGTGCCAGCAAGGGACAGGGCTACGAGCAGTACTTC. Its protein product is CASKGQGYEQYF.

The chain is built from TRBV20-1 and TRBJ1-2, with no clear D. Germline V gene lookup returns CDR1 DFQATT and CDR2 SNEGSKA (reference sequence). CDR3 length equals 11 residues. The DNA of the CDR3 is TGCGGCCGCAGCCGCGGCTATGGCTACACCTTC. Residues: CGRSRGYGYTF.

The CDR3 region has the DNA TGTGCCAGCTCACCAAGGACCACCGCGGCTAGAAACACCATATATTTT. This codes for CASSPRTTAARNTIYF. V is TRBV18 and J is TRBJ1-3; D gene unclear. The CDR3 is made up of 16 amino acids. With 2 bases removed from V and 5 bases from J, the gap between germline ends came to 16 bases. Looked up from germline, CDR1 is KGHSH and CDR2 is LQKENI.

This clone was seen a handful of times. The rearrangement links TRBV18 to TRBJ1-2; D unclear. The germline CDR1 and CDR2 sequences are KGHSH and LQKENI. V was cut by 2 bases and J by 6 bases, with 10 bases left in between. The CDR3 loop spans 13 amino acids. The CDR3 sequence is CASSPRREDGYTF. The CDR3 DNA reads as TGTGCCAGCTCACCAAGACGAGAGGATGGCTACACCTTC.

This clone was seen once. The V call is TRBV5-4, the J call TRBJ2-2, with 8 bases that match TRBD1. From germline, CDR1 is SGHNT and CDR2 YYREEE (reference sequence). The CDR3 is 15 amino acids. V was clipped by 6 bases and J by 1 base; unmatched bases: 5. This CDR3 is CASTPGQENTGELFF. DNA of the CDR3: TGTGCCAGCACCCCGGGACAGGAGAACACCGGGGAGCTGTTTTTT.